Listed below are T cell receptor beta chains from one sample, sequenced in a study of response to subunit inactivated influenza vaccine. MiXCR, run by TCRdb on the RT-PCR reads, gives a single entry per CDR3 protein. The sample lists 200,000 to 300,000 distinct CDR3 sequences; roughly an eighth were seen once. The sequencing used non-naive T cells sorted from PBMCs, collected about 14 days before vaccination. The receptor source for this set is a man aged 50 or older who received an inactivated influenza vaccine. Each CDR3 is given with its conserved first and last residue. D genes are given only for firm matches. Size is stated for part of the rows, as once, few or many counts, or as a class when the clone is expanded.

TRBV20-1	TRBD2	many	TRBJ2-3	CSARDPGASGSTDTQYF	TGCAGTGCTAGAGATCCGGGCGCTAGCGGGAGCACAGATACGCAGTATTTT
TRBV4-3	-	-	TRBJ1-6	CASSQAGPNNSPLHF	TGCGCCAGCAGCCAAGCCGGACCCAATAATTCACCCCTCCACTTT
TRBV18	-	-	TRBJ2-7	CASSSGTGRSYEQYF	TGTGCCAGCTCATCCGGGACTGGCCGGTCCTACGAGCAGTACTTC
TRBV12-3/TRBV12-4	TRBD1	few	TRBJ2-7	CASSSQGQGRDYEQYF	TGTGCCAGCAGCAGTCAAGGACAGGGGAGAGACTACGAGCAGTACTTC
TRBV5-1	TRBD2	many	TRBJ2-3	CASSLGPGTGTRRTDTQYF	TGCGCCAGCAGCTTGGGGCCTGGGACCGGGACTAGGCGCACAGATACGCAGTATTTT
TRBV2	-	few	TRBJ2-3	CASRLRTDTQYF	TGTGCCAGCAGGCTCCGAACGGATACGCAGTATTTT
TRBV6-1	TRBD2	-	TRBJ2-1	CASSPSGRALNEQFF	TGTGCCAGCAGTCCCAGCGGGAGGGCCCTCAATGAGCAGTTCTTC
TRBV6-1	-	many	TRBJ1-2	CASSEALLRQLLPFF	TGTGCCAGCAGTGAAGCGCTTCTGAGGCAGCTCCTCCCGTTCTTC
TRBV4-1	TRBD2	-	TRBJ2-5	CASSQDHPGGTMVTQYF	TGCGCCAGCAGCCAAGATCATCCGGGGGGGACGATGGTGACCCAGTACTTC
TRBV5-1	TRBD2	many	TRBJ2-3	CASSLRREEDTQYF	TGCGCCAGCAGCTTGAGACGGGAGGAAGATACGCAGTATTTT
TRBV20-1	-	-	TRBJ2-7	CSATGSSTSYEQYF	TGCAGTGCCACAGGGTCTAGCACCTCCTACGAGCAGTACTTC
TRBV14	-	few	TRBJ1-1	CASSQLGGAVSEAFF	TGTGCCAGCAGCCAACTCGGGGGTGCGGTCTCTGAAGCTTTCTTT
TRBV28	TRBD1	few	TRBJ2-2	CASSFGDRETGELFF	TGTGCCAGCAGTTTCGGGGACAGGGAAACCGGGGAGCTGTTTTTT
TRBV28	TRBD1	many	TRBJ2-1	CASSNRGRSSYNEQFF	TGTGCCAGCAGTAACAGGGGCCGGAGCTCCTACAATGAGCAGTTCTTC